This entry lists 14 T cell receptor beta chains sequenced from one sample in a study of cytomegalovirus exposure and HLA in healthy donors (dated by TCRdb to 2015 to 2018). Receptor libraries were prepared by the immunoSEQ multiplex PCR assay. For the multiplex PCR, a mixture combining 60 forward primers for TCR Vbeta segments and 13 reverse primers for TCR Jbeta segments was used. The immuneACCESS repertoire file appears here via TCRdb, limited to in-frame rearrangements. These files lack a portion of the clones; in checked studies, under half of the deficit traces to unresolved V genes, and the cause of the others is not known. The sample table lists 150,000 or so clones, roughly 77% of them with a count of one. Of the sample, roughly 2% is held by the ten largest clones. The specimen sequenced was PBMCs. Receptors originate from a man aged 45-60 years in good health and CMV-seropositive.

This clone was detected once. The rearrangement uses TRBV25-1 and TRBJ1-2; D is ambiguous. This CDR3 region has 11 residues. The V gene's germline CDR1 is MGHDK and CDR2 SYGVNS. V was pared by 7 bases and J by 10 bases, with 13 bases between. CDR3 DNA sequence: TGTGCCAGCATGCGGGGAATGAACTACACCTTC. Residues: CASMRGMNYTF.

This clone was counted between two and nine times. J is TRBJ2-6 and V is TRBV6-4; D might be TRBD2 (6 bases). V gave up 4 bases and J gave up 4 bases, with 26 bases separating them. From germline, CDR1 is MRHNA and CDR2 SNTAGT. The CDR3 contains 20 residues. This CDR3 is CASSGDGRRGGLPGANVLTF. The CDR3 DNA follows: TGTGCCAGCAGTGGGGACGGCAGACGGGGAGGATTGCCAGGGGCCAACGTCCTGACTTTC.

V is TRBV27 and J is TRBJ1-5, with 10 nucleotides matching TRBD1. V shed 6 bases, J shed 5 bases, and the junction held 10 bases outside the gene matches. The CDR3 covers 16 residues. CDR1 is MNHEY and CDR2 is SMNVEV in the germline V gene (reference sequence). CDR3 region: CASSRGGTGADQPQHF. The CDR3 DNA is TGTGCCAGCAGCAGAGGCGGGACAGGGGCCGATCAGCCCCAGCATTTT.

V and J are TRBV6-5 and TRBJ1-2, with 8 bases matching TRBD1. Germline V gene sequence: CDR1 MNHEY, CDR2 SVGAGI. V lost 4 bases, J lost 5 bases, and 9 bases stayed unmatched. CDR3 length: 15 amino acids. The chain's CDR3 is CASSSDRGRTYGYTF. CDR3 sequence (DNA): TGTGCCAGCAGTTCCGACAGGGGAAGAACATATGGCTACACCTTC.

For this clone: A read error may account for a junction end that differs from germline. The chain couples TRBV10-3 to TRBJ1-1, with TRBD1 as a possible D gene (5 bases). The CDR3 loop spans 19 amino acids. Germline values: CDR1 ENHRY, CDR2 SYGVKD. CDR3 sequence (DNA): TGTGCCATCAGTGAACAGGACCCACCTCCCTGGGGAAGGAACCCTGAAGCTTTCTTT. It translates to CAISEQDPPPWGRNPEAFF.

V gene TRBV19 combines with J gene TRBJ2-1, with 7 bases fitting TRBD2. The germline gives CDR1 LNHDA, CDR2 SQIVND (reference sequence). This CDR3 comprises 17 residues. J was trimmed by 4 bases and V by 2 bases; bases with no gene match: 11. CDR3 sequence: CASSISGGGEAYNEQFF. In nucleotides, the CDR3 is TGTGCCAGTAGTATATCAGGCGGGGGAGAGGCTTACAATGAGCAGTTCTTC.

CDR3 DNA: TGTGCCAGCAGCTTACAAGGGGACAGTTACGAGCAGTACTTC. Protein: CASSLQGDSYEQYF. The chain recombines TRBV13 with TRBJ2-5; 7 bases map to TRBD1. The J call is doubtful: the DNA matches TRBJ2-7 better. CDR3 length: 14 amino acids. CDR1 and CDR2 (germline): PRHDT, FYEKMQ (reference sequence).

This clone has just a few counts. The chain carries TRBV6-5 and TRBJ2-1, with no clear D. This CDR3 has 12 residues. Trimming left V 5 bases short and J 4 bases short, with 6 bases between. Per the germline V gene, CDR1 is MNHEY and CDR2 is SVGAGI. CDR3: CASSTTYNEQFF. DNA of the CDR3: TGTGCCAGCAGTACGACTTACAATGAGCAGTTCTTC.

V gene TRBV5-1 combines with J gene TRBJ2-3, with 15 bases identical to TRBD2. The trim removed 2 bases at V and 4 bases at J, leaving 2 bases unmatched. This CDR3 is 16 amino acids long. Germline V gene sequence: CDR1 SGHRS, CDR2 YFSETQ. Here the CDR3 reads CASSLRTSGGADTQYF. The CDR3 DNA sequence: TGCGCCAGCAGCTTAAGGACTAGCGGGGGGGCAGATACGCAGTATTTT.

The V call is TRBV5-1, the J call TRBJ2-1; D possibly corresponds to TRBD2 (5 bases). Per germline, CDR1 SGHRS and CDR2 YFSETQ. This CDR3 contains 16 residues. Trimming pared 3 bases from V and 0 bases from J, leaving 13 bases between. The DNA of the CDR3 is TGCGCCAGCAGCTGGCGGGCGTTGAGCTCCTACAATGAGCAGTTCTTC. Protein: CASSWRALSSYNEQFF.

Written as DNA, the CDR3 is TGTGCCAGCAGTGTGGAGATGAACACTGAAGCTTTCTTT. Amino acids: CASSVEMNTEAFF. The chain has TRBV6-4 and TRBJ1-1; no clear D. The CDR3 totals 13 residues. Germline V gene sequence: CDR1 MRHNA, CDR2 SNTAGT. V lost 4 bases to trimming and J lost 0 bases, with 6 bases between them.

The J gene is TRBJ1-1, the V gene TRBV10-3, with TRBD1 identical over 7 bases. V gave up 6 bases and J gave up 1 base; unmatched junction bases: 8. Germline V gene data show CDR1 as ENHRY and CDR2 as SYGVKD. The CDR3 contains 15 residues. In DNA form, the CDR3 reads TGTGCCATCAGAGCCGGACAGGCTAAGAACACTGAAGCTTTCTTT. Translation gives CAIRAGQAKNTEAFF.

This sequence joins TRBV4-1 and TRBJ2-5; a possible D gene is TRBD2 (6 bases). V was clipped by 8 bases and J by 1 base, with 20 bases between them. The CDR3 is 16 residues long. Germline CDR1 is MGHRA and CDR2 is YSYEKL. The CDR3 is CASRTHAGLFQETQYF. Written as DNA, the CDR3 is TGCGCCAGCCGCACCCATGCGGGACTCTTCCAAGAGACCCAGTACTTC.

This chain links TRBV30 with TRBJ2-1; 9 bases map to TRBD2. The CDR3 totals 11 residues. V trimming: 5 bases; J trimming: 8 bases; junction bases outside the gene matches: 1. Germline assignment: CDR1 GTSNPN and CDR2 SVGIG (reference sequence). The CDR3 sequence is CAWGTSYEQFF. In DNA form, the CDR3 reads TGTGCCTGGGGGACTAGCTATGAGCAGTTCTTC.